A selection of T cell receptor beta chains follows, all from one sample in a study of blood T cell repertoires in COVID-19. Produced via immunoSEQ multiplex PCR; TCRdb's table is partial and in-frame only. The data hold roughly 160,000 clones, with under 90% observed a single time. Sequencing used peripheral blood. These receptors originate from an elderly woman with active or convalescent COVID-19. CDR3s include the opening cysteine and the closing phenylalanine or tryptophan. A D gene is named only where the DNA matches it firmly. Some rows have no size entry. The others give once, few or many, or a class for an expanded clone.

clone size,V gene,J gene,D gene,CDR3 protein,CDR3 DNA
NA,TRBV28,TRBJ1-3,NA,CASSSPGDGNTIYF,TGTGCCAGCAGTTCCCCAGGGGATGGAAACACCATATATTTT
NA,TRBV28,TRBJ1-4,NA,CASIDYLGGYNEKLFF,TGTGCCAGCATAGACTATTTGGGGGGTTACAATGAAAAACTGTTTTTT
NA,TRBV5-1,TRBJ1-1,NA,CASSLAVGLGTEAFF,TGCGCCAGCAGCTTGGCGGTGGGGCTAGGCACTGAAGCTTTCTTT
NA,TRBV29-1,TRBJ2-2,NA,CSVGTGNTGELFF,TGCAGCGTCGGTACAGGAAACACCGGGGAGCTGTTTTTT
NA,TRBV28,TRBJ1-1,NA,CAAEGTEAFF,TGTGCCGCTGAGGGAACTGAAGCTTTCTTT
NA,TRBV4-1,TRBJ2-1,TRBD2,CASSQGLAGDSQFF,TGCGCCAGCAGCCAAGGACTAGCGGGAGACTCCCAGTTCTTC
NA,TRBV19,TRBJ1-2,TRBD1,CASSFSDREGYTF,TGTGCCAGTAGTTTTTCGGACAGGGAAGGCTACACCTTC
NA,TRBV4-1,TRBJ2-7,TRBD2,CASSLAGLAYEQYF,TGCGCCAGCAGCCTAGCGGGATTAGCCTACGAGCAGTACTTC
NA,TRBV5-1,TRBJ1-6,TRBD1,CASSRTGLSNSPLHF,TGCGCCAGCAGCCGGACAGGGCTGTCCAATTCACCCCTCCACTTT
NA,TRBV11-3,TRBJ2-1,NA,CASSLVRGGVSYNEQFF,TGTGCCAGCAGCTTAGTACGCGGCGGGGTGTCCTACAATGAGCAGTTCTTC
NA,TRBV24-1,TRBJ2-3,TRBD2,CATSAPQAGGTDTQYF,TGTGCCACCAGTGCCCCTCAGGCGGGGGGCACAGATACGCAGTATTTT
NA,TRBV7-9,TRBJ2-5,NA,CASSPTRAETQYF,TGTGCCAGCAGCCCTACTAGGGCAGAGACCCAGTACTTC
NA,TRBV23-1,TRBJ2-1,NA,CASSQLAGPYNEQFF,TGCGCCAGCAGTCAATTGGCAGGCCCGTACAATGAGCAGTTCTTC
NA,TRBV7-9,TRBJ2-2,NA,CASSSPTSPGELFF,TGTGCCAGCAGCTCCCCAACTAGCCCCGGGGAGCTGTTTTTT
once,TRBV19,TRBJ1-2,NA,CASNSAVQAGSYGYTF,TGTGCCAGTAACTCGGCTGTCCAGGCGGGAAGCTATGGCTACACCTTC
NA,TRBV7-2,TRBJ1-5,NA,CASSLAVLSNQPQHF,TGTGCCAGCAGCTTAGCCGTCCTGAGCAATCAGCCCCAGCATTTT
NA,TRBV2,TRBJ1-1,TRBD1,CASSLTGVTEAFF,TGTGCCAGCAGCTTGACAGGGGTGACTGAAGCTTTCTTT
NA,TRBV3-1/TRBV3-2,TRBJ1-1,NA,CASSQFYGSGTEAFF,TGTGCCAGCAGCCAATTCTACGGGTCTGGAACTGAAGCTTTCTTT
NA,TRBV19,TRBJ2-7,NA,CASSWRRESYEQYF,TGTGCCAGTTCTTGGAGAAGGGAGTCCTACGAGCAGTACTTC
NA,TRBV5-5,TRBJ2-3,NA,CASSLGTLTLSTDTQYF,TGTGCCAGCAGCTTAGGTACACTAACCCTTAGCACAGATACGCAGTATTTT
once,TRBV6-1,TRBJ1-1,TRBD1,CASSEGTGRAEAFF,TGTGCCAGCAGTGAGGGGACAGGGCGGGCTGAAGCTTTCTTT
NA,TRBV6-5,TRBJ1-5,NA,CASRSLTEGPQHF,TGTGCCAGCAGATCTTTGACCGAGGGGCCCCAGCATTTT
NA,TRBV5-1,TRBJ1-1,TRBD1,CASKRTGGARNTEAFF,TGCGCCAGCAAAAGGACAGGGGGCGCGAGGAACACTGAAGCTTTCTTT
NA,TRBV25-1,TRBJ1-6,TRBD1,CASKGDTGAGSPLHF,TGTGCCAGTAAGGGCGACACAGGGGCCGGTTCACCCCTCCACTTT
many,TRBV11-2,TRBJ2-2,NA,CASSFPGTGELFF,TGTGCCAGCAGCTTTCCCGGGACCGGGGAGCTGTTTTTT
NA,TRBV7-2,TRBJ1-1,NA,CASSLAGTRHWTEAFF,TGTGCCAGCAGTCTTGCCGGGACAAGGCATTGGACTGAAGCTTTCTTT
NA,TRBV6-5,TRBJ2-5,TRBD1,CASSYPTGAVKETQYF,TGTGCCAGCAGTTACCCGACAGGGGCGGTGAAAGAGACCCAGTACTTC
NA,TRBV7-8,TRBJ1-5,NA,CASSLERSMVPQHF,TGTGCCAGCAGCTTAGAACGAAGCATGGTTCCCCAGCATTTT
once,TRBV9,TRBJ2-1,NA,CASSVGHRVAVEQFF,TGTGCCAGCAGCGTGGGGCACCGAGTCGCGGTTGAGCAGTTCTTC
NA,TRBV5-8,TRBJ1-1,TRBD1,CASSLAGQGSTEAFF,TGTGCCAGCAGCTTGGCGGGACAGGGAAGCACTGAAGCTTTCTTT
few,TRBV5-1,TRBJ1-2,NA,CASSLETGQGYTF,TGCGCCAGCAGCTTGGAAACAGGGCAAGGCTACACCTTC
NA,TRBV7-9,TRBJ1-2,TRBD1,CASRPTGTDNYGYTF,TGTGCCAGCAGACCAACCGGGACAGATAACTATGGCTACACCTTC
NA,TRBV28,TRBJ2-1,NA,CASSSSSGSSYNEQFF,TGTGCCAGCAGTAGTAGCTCGGGGAGCTCCTACAATGAGCAGTTCTTC
NA,TRBV12-5,TRBJ2-7,NA,CASGLVLAEIREQYF,TGTGCTAGTGGTTTGGTCCTCGCAGAGATCAGGGAGCAGTACTTC
NA,TRBV7-9,TRBJ1-1,NA,CANQGRESTEAFF,TGTGCAAACCAGGGCAGGGAATCAACTGAAGCTTTCTTT
NA,TRBV9,TRBJ1-2,NA,CASSGGGGWAGLGYTF,TGTGCCAGCAGCGGCGGGGGAGGCTGGGCAGGCCTTGGCTACACCTTC
NA,TRBV11-2,TRBJ2-3,NA,CASSLDFGGASSDTQYF,TGTGCCAGCAGCTTAGACTTTGGAGGGGCATCATCCGATACGCAGTATTTT
NA,TRBV5-1,TRBJ2-1,TRBD2,CASSPRTSGSEEQFF,TGCGCCAGCAGCCCGCGGACTAGCGGGAGCGAGGAGCAGTTCTTC
once,TRBV2,TRBJ1-4,TRBD1,CASSPDRGSEKLFF,TGTGCCAGCAGTCCGGACAGGGGAAGTGAAAAACTGTTTTTT
NA,TRBV2,TRBJ1-5,NA,CASSERLANQPQHF,TGTGCCAGCAGTGAAAGGTTAGCAAATCAGCCCCAGCATTTT
NA,TRBV19,TRBJ1-6,TRBD1,CASTLSGQGGRSPLHF,TGTGCCAGTACCTTATCCGGACAGGGCGGTCGATCACCCCTCCACTTT
NA,TRBV15,TRBJ1-1,TRBD1,CATSRALQGQGEAFF,TGTGCCACCAGCAGAGCCCTACAGGGGCAGGGTGAAGCTTTCTTT
NA,TRBV7-9,TRBJ2-3,NA,CASSLGENAYF,TGTGCCAGCAGCTTAGGGGAGAACGCATATTTT
NA,TRBV7-7,TRBJ2-1,NA,CASSLELAQSYNEQFF,TGTGCTAGCAGCTTAGAGCTAGCGCAATCCTACAATGAGCAGTTCTTC
NA,TRBV2,TRBJ1-4,TRBD1,CASSRTGATNEKLFF,TGTGCCAGCAGCCGGACAGGGGCAACTAATGAAAAACTGTTTTTT
NA,TRBV25-1,TRBJ1-1,NA,CASSGQGLHTEAFF,TGTGCCAGCAGTGGGCAGGGGCTCCACACTGAAGCTTTCTTT
NA,TRBV5-1,TRBJ2-1,TRBD2,CASSFPGQAGDEQFF,TGCGCCAGCAGCTTCCCAGGGCAAGCGGGAGATGAGCAGTTCTTC
NA,TRBV19,TRBJ1-1,TRBD1,CASTSPTGGLNTEAFF,TGTGCCAGTACCTCTCCGACAGGGGGTTTGAACACTGAAGCTTTCTTT
once,TRBV2,TRBJ1-4,NA,CASNRGADNEKLFF,TGTGCCAGCAATCGGGGGGCAGACAATGAAAAACTGTTTTTT
NA,TRBV9,TRBJ2-7,NA,CASSVRVFDEQYF,TGTGCCAGCAGCGTTCGGGTTTTTGACGAGCAGTACTTC